Sequencing of this T cell receptor beta chain was carried out in a study of cytomegalovirus exposure and HLA in healthy donors. Notes on this clone: What it binds is not known.

Study findings and constraints: Most TCRs appeared rarely, but some public TCRs recurred in many donors. An analysis that was carried out later associated 15,000 to 20,000 TCR beta sequences with HLA alleles at 0.05 false discovery rate.

The CDR3 length is 18 residues. Germline V gene sequence: CDR1 LGHNA, CDR2 YNFKEQ. V lost 0 bases to trimming and J lost 0 bases; unmatched junction nucleotides: 6. 13 Jbeta primers and 60 Vbeta primers were used for the PCR. Only in-frame clones appear in the TCRdb table, and some are missing; sequencing was by immunoSEQ multiplex PCR. The repertoire holds 100,000 to 150,000 clones, with less than 90% as singletons. The sequencing input was PBMCs. This chain uses TRBV4-2 with TRBJ1-1, with TRBD1 identical over 11 bases. This TCR came from a man younger than 35 in good health and CMV-seropositive. CDR3 DNA sequence: TGTGCCAGCAGCCAAGATCTGGGGACAGGGGGGATGAACACTGAAGCTTTCTTT. This translates into CASSQDLGTGGMNTEAFF.